These 10 T cell receptor beta chains originate from one sample sequenced in a study of blood T cell repertoires in COVID-19. Clones were sequenced by immunoSEQ multiplex PCR, and TCRdb holds only the in-frame ones, with some missing. Among tens of thousands of clones listed, approximately 80% were seen once. Input material: peripheral blood. The source is a human donor in a cohort sampled during active COVID-19.

The chain recombines TRBV9 with TRBJ2-5; TRBD2 aligns across 12 bases. V was clipped by 0 bases and J by 5 bases; unmatched bases: 14. The CDR3 covers 19 residues. CDR1 SGDLS and CDR2 YYNGEE come from the germline V gene. The DNA for the CDR3 is TGTGCCAGCAGCGTAGGAGGACAGCCGGGACTAGCGGGTCTGGAGACCCAGTACTTC. It specifies CASSVGGQPGLAGLETQYF.

CDR3 coding DNA: TGTGCCAGCAGTTTAGTGGGCAGGAGGTTCGAGCAGTACTTC. Translation: CASSLVGRRFEQYF. This chain connects TRBV28 to TRBJ2-7, with a weak D call TRBD2 (5 bases). Trimming removed 2 bases from V and 6 bases from J, with 14 bases in between. Germline V gene sequence: CDR1 MDHEN, CDR2 SYDVKM. CDR3 length equals 14 residues. Filled out from reference TRBV28 and TRBJ2-7, the complete variable domain reads DVKVTQSSRYLVKRTGEKVFLECVQDMDHENMFWYRQDPGLGLRLIYFSYDVKMKEKGDIPEGYSVSREKKERFSLILESASTNQTSMYLCASSLVGRRFEQYFGPGTRLTVT.

The V and J genes are TRBV3-1 (or the pseudogene TRBV3-2) and TRBJ2-3; 7 bases fit TRBD1. Germline trimming cut 7 bases from V and 5 bases from J; bases unmatched to any gene: 12. This CDR3 is built from 15 residues. From germline, CDR1 is LGHDT and CDR2 YNNKEL (reference sequence). This CDR3 is CASNRQGYTGDTQYF. CDR3 nucleotides: TGTGCCAGCAACCGACAGGGATACACAGGAGATACGCAGTATTTT.

The rearrangement uses TRBV18 and TRBJ1-3; weak D call: TRBD1 (5 bases). Looked up from germline, CDR1 is KGHSH and CDR2 is LQKENI. There are 14 residues in the CDR3. The V gene lost 5 bases and the J gene lost 4 bases, with 12 bases spanning the gap. The CDR3 region has the DNA TGTGCCAGCTCAGCGACCCAGGGCGGAAACACCATATATTTT. Residues: CASSATQGGNTIYF.

The rearrangement links TRBV20-1 to TRBJ2-5; the D gene is possibly TRBD2 (5 bases). Germline CDR1 and CDR2: DFQATT and SNEGSKA (reference sequence). The CDR3 is 11 residues long. The ends were cut back, 6 bases at V and 5 bases at J, with 10 bases in the middle. The CDR3 loop is CSANTRETQYF. CDR3 in DNA: TGCAGTGCCAACACTAGGGAGACCCAGTACTTC.

V is TRBV2 and J is TRBJ2-5; TRBD2 might be the D (5 bases). The CDR3 loop spans 13 amino acids. Deletions cut 1 base from V and 7 bases from J, with 10 bases between. Germline V gene data show CDR1 as SNHLY and CDR2 as FYNNEI. The CDR3 is CASSEEEVGTQYF. The CDR3 region has the DNA TGTGCCAGCAGTGAAGAGGAGGTCGGGACCCAGTACTTC.

This clone occurred a few times. This chain uses TRBV7-6 with TRBJ2-1; D uncertain. Germline V gene lookup returns CDR1 SGHVS and CDR2 FNYEAQ. V lost 5 bases and J 5 bases, leaving 10 bases between the germline ends. There are 13 residues in the CDR3. The CDR3 DNA follows: TGTGCCAGCAGCCCAATAGTAAACAATGAGCAGTTCTTC. Its translation is CASSPIVNNEQFF.

The V gene is TRBV6-6, the J gene TRBJ1-1, with no clear D. This CDR3 comprises 15 residues. V shed 7 bases and J shed 1 base, with 16 bases lying between them. Germline assignment: CDR1 MNHNY and CDR2 SVGAGI (reference sequence). The CDR3 sequence is CASTGWRAENTEAFF. CDR3 in DNA: TGTGCCAGCACGGGCTGGAGAGCGGAGAACACTGAAGCTTTCTTT.

The CDR3 region is CASSLLGLAHNTGELFF. The CDR3 region has the DNA TGTGCCAGCAGCTTACTAGGACTAGCGCATAACACCGGGGAGCTGTTTTTT. V gene TRBV11-2 combines with J gene TRBJ2-2; 9 nucleotides match TRBD2. CDR1 and CDR2 from the germline V gene are SGHAT and FQNNGV. The V gene end was trimmed by 2 bases and the J gene end by 2 bases; junction bases not matched to a gene: 6. The length of the CDR3 is 17 residues.

This clone has at least ten counts. Other DNA sequences within the sample encode an identical CDR3. The J gene is TRBJ1-2, the V gene TRBV3-1 (or the pseudogene TRBV3-2); D unclear. V was cut by 0 bases and J by 3 bases, with 5 bases left in between. This CDR3 is 13 amino acids long. Germline loops: CDR1 LGHDT, CDR2 YNNKEL (reference sequence). This CDR3 is CASSQDPYYGYTF. CDR3 sequence (DNA): TGTGCCAGCAGCCAAGACCCCTACTATGGCTACACCTTC.